This TCR beta chain was observed in a study of response to subunit inactivated influenza vaccine. The CDR3 runs to 15 residues. V lost 8 bases, J lost 1 base, and 6 bases stayed unmatched. Each CDR3 protein is one row after TCRdb ran MiXCR on the RT-PCR reads. The repertoire holds 700,000 to 800,000 distinct CDR3 sequences, with around a sixth as singletons. This clonotype showed up many times. The antigen remains undetermined. Study-level points and caveats: New T cells are recruited in small numbers by each seasonal influenza vaccination, according to the authors' suggestion.

The chain uses TRBV12-3 or TRBV12-4 and TRBJ2-2; 8 positions agree with TRBD2. The sequenced sample was PBMCs from blood, obtained about 5 days after vaccination. The sequence came from a man aged 45 to 65 who received an inactivated influenza vaccine. The CDR3 loop is CASFPGGLNTGELFF. The CDR3 region has the DNA TGTGCCAGCTTTCCGGGGGGGCTGAACACCGGGGAGCTGTTTTTT.